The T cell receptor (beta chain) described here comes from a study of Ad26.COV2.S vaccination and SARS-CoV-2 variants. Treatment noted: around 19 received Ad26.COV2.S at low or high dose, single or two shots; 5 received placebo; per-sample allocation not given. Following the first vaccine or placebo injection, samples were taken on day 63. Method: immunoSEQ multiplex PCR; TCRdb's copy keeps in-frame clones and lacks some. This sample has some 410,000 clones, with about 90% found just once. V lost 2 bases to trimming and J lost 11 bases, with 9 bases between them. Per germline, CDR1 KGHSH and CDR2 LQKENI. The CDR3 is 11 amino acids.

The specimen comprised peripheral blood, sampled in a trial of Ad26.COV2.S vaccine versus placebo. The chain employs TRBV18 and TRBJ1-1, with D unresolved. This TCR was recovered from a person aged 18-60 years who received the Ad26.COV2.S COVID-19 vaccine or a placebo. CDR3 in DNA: TGTGCCAGCTCACCAGGGGTTGCGGCTTTCTTT. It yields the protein CASSPGVAAFF. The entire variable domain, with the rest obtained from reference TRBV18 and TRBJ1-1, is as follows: NAGVMQNPRHLVRRRGQEARLRCSPMKGHSHVYWYRQLPEEGLKFMVYLQKENIIDESGMPKERFSAEFPKEGPSILRIQQVVRGDSAAYFCASSPGVAAFFGQGTRLTVV.